These 13 T cell receptor beta chains were sequenced from one sample in a study of blood T cell repertoires in COVID-19. Clones were read by immunoSEQ multiplex PCR, and TCRdb kept only the in-frame ones, dropping some. The table lists 45,000 to 50,000 clones, approximately 83% of them singletons. Sequencing used peripheral blood. These receptors originate from a woman aged 80 or older with COVID-19, enrolled during active disease.

V is TRBV28 and J is TRBJ2-3; 9 bases agree with TRBD2. Germline V lookup: CDR1 MDHEN, CDR2 SYDVKM. V dropped 6 bases and J dropped 9; count of bases not matched to a gene: 13. This CDR3 comprises 15 residues. In DNA, the CDR3 is TGTGCCAGCAGCCCAAAAAGCGGGAGGACGCCGACGCAGTATTTT. Translated: CASSPKSGRTPTQYF.

This chain joins TRBV7-3 and TRBJ2-1; D might be TRBD1 (6 bases). The CDR3 is made up of 16 amino acids. Germline CDR1 SGHTA, CDR2 FQGTGA. Trimming shortened V by 1 base and J by 7 bases, and 17 bases separated the two germline ends. CDR3 in DNA: TGTGCCAGCAGCTTAAGTGGGGGCGCGTGGAAAAATGAGCAGTTCTTC. This translates into CASSLSGGAWKNEQFF.

This sequence joins TRBV5-1 and TRBJ1-1; D is unclear. CDR1 and CDR2 from the germline V gene are SGHRS and YFSETQ. This CDR3 comprises 16 residues. With 0 bases removed from V and 1 base from J, the gap between germline ends came to 13 bases. The CDR3: CASSLAGPGKNTEAFF. The CDR3 bases are TGCGCCAGCAGCTTGGCCGGTCCCGGGAAGAACACTGAAGCTTTCTTT. Full variable domain (remainder filled in from reference TRBV5-1 and TRBJ1-1): KAGVTQTPRYLIKTRGQQVTLSCSPISGHRSVSWYQQTPGQGLQFLFEYFSETQRNKGNFPGRFSGRQFSNSRSEMNVSTLELGDSALYLCASSLAGPGKNTEAFFGQGTRLTVV.

This clone was observed a single time. The rearrangement joins TRBV12-3 or TRBV12-4 to TRBJ2-1; D is uncertain. The CDR3 covers 13 residues. V was shortened by 1 base and J by 2 bases, with 3 bases between the two germline ends. In DNA, the CDR3 is TGTGCCAGCAGTTTAGATACCTACAATGAGCAGTTCTTC. Translated: CASSLDTYNEQFF.

The chain employs TRBV6-5 and TRBJ2-7; possible D gene TRBD2, 6 bases. Deletions cut 10 bases from V and 2 bases from J, with 18 bases between. This CDR3 spans 14 amino acids. Germline values: CDR1 MNHEY, CDR2 SVGAGI. CDR3 sequence: CATRRGSGAYEQYF. The CDR3 coding sequence is TGTGCCACCCGACGGGGGAGCGGCGCCTACGAGCAGTACTTC.

The rearrangement links TRBV9 to TRBJ2-3, with TRBD2 matching over 12 bases. From germline, CDR1 is SGDLS and CDR2 YYNGEE. This CDR3 is built from 17 residues. J lost 3 bases, V lost 0 bases, and 5 bases had no gene match. The CDR3 reads CASSVAHTSGRTDTQYF. The DNA of the CDR3 is TGTGCCAGCAGCGTAGCCCACACTAGCGGGAGGACAGATACGCAGTATTTT.

The chain uses TRBV5-1 and TRBJ2-3; TRBD1 matches 8 bases. Germline V gene sequence: CDR1 SGHRS, CDR2 YFSETQ. Trimming at V came to 5 bases and at J to 3 bases, leaving 5 bases not matched to a gene. This CDR3 comprises 14 residues. CDR3 amino acids: CASRGQGGTDTQYF. The CDR3 region has the DNA TGCGCCAGCAGAGGACAGGGAGGAACAGATACGCAGTATTTT.

V and J are TRBV6-5 and TRBJ2-1; D ambiguous. The CDR3 has 12 amino acids. Trimming took off 7 bases at V and 4 bases at J, with 8 bases between the two ends. Germline CDR1 is MNHEY and CDR2 is SVGAGI. The CDR3 sequence is CASMAGYNEQFF. The CDR3 DNA is TGTGCCAGCATGGCCGGGTACAATGAGCAGTTCTTC.

This clone has more than one count but fewer than ten. The chain uses TRBV28 and TRBJ2-7; no clear D. Trimming pared 5 bases from V and 6 bases from J, leaving 23 bases between. This CDR3 has 16 residues. Germline loops: CDR1 MDHEN, CDR2 SYDVKM. The CDR3 bases are TGTGCCAGCAGTCCCTCAGGATTGCCCCCTAAAGTCGAGCAGTACTTC. The encoded protein is CASSPSGLPPKVEQYF.

The rearrangement uses TRBV19 and TRBJ1-5; 10 nucleotides match TRBD1. After removal of 6 bases from V and 7 bases from J, the junction contained 3 bases not matched to a gene. The CDR3 runs to 13 residues. Germline lookup yields CDR1 LNHDA and CDR2 SQIVND (reference sequence). The CDR3 bases are TGTGCCAGTAGCCGACAGGGGGCCCAGCCCCAGCATTTT. This gives the protein CASSRQGAQPQHF.

This clone was recorded many times. The chain carries TRBV9 and TRBJ2-7; tentatively, D is TRBD2 (6 bases). In germline, CDR1 is SGDLS, CDR2 YYNGEE. The V gene lost 3 bases and the J gene lost 0 bases, with 10 bases spanning the gap. The CDR3 length is 14 residues. The CDR3 sequence is CASSGEDNSYEQYF. CDR3 nucleotide sequence: TGTGCCAGCAGCGGGGAGGATAACTCCTACGAGCAGTACTTC.

As to this clone: Other DNA variants within this sample encode the same CDR3. The chain recombines TRBV13 with TRBJ2-3; 9 bases align to TRBD1. In germline, CDR1 is PRHDT, CDR2 FYEKMQ (reference sequence). V lost 5 bases, J lost 4 bases, and 1 base stayed unmatched. The CDR3 spans 13 residues. CDR3 bases: TGTGCCAGCAGCACAGGGGGCGCAGATACGCAGTATTTT. This encodes CASSTGGADTQYF.

J is TRBJ1-2 and V is TRBV3-1 (or the pseudogene TRBV3-2); D possibly corresponds to TRBD1 (5 bases). Germline V gives CDR1 LGHDT, CDR2 YNNKEL (reference sequence). The CDR3 totals 14 residues. The V and J ends lost 0 bases and 6 bases respectively, with 11 bases between them. This chain's CDR3 is CASSQDTRGNGYTF. CDR3 nucleotides: TGTGCCAGCAGCCAAGATACAAGGGGAAATGGCTACACCTTC.